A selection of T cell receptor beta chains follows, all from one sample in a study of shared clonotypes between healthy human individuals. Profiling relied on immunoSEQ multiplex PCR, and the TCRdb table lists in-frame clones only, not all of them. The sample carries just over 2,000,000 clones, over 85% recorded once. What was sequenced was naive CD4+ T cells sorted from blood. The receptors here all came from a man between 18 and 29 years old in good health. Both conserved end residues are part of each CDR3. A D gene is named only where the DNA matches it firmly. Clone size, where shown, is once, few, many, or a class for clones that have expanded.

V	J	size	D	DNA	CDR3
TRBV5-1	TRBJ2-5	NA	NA	TGCGCCAGCAGCTTGGGGGATGTCCGGGAGACCCAGTACTTC	CASSLGDVRETQYF
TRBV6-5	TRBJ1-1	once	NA	TGTGCCAGCAAACTAGCAGGAAATTTGAACACTGAAGCTTTCTTT	CASKLAGNLNTEAFF
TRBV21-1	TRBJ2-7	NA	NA	TGTGCCAACGGGGCCCAGAGTGACGAGCAGTACTTC	CANGAQSDEQYF
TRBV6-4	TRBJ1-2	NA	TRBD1	TGTGCCAGCATGAGGGGTGGACAGGGGTTCTATGGCTACACCTTC	CASMRGGQGFYGYTF
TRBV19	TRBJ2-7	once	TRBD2	TGTGCCAGTAGTATAGATCATGGTAGCGGGAACTACGAGCAGTACTTC	CASSIDHGSGNYEQYF
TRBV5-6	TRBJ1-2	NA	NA	TGTGCCAGCAGCTTGTGGGAGTATCTATCGGGCTACACCTTC	CASSLWEYLSGYTF
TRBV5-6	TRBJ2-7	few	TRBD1	TGTGCCAGCAGCTACCGGGACAGGGACTACGAGCAGTACTTC	CASSYRDRDYEQYF
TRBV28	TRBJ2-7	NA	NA	TGTGCCAGCAGTTTAGGCCCTAAGCGATGGGTCTACGAGCAGTACTTC	CASSLGPKRWVYEQYF
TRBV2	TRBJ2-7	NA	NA	TGTGCCAGCAGTGGGGGTGGCGGAAGCTCCTACGAGCAGTACTTC	CASSGGGGSSYEQYF
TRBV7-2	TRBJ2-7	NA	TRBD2	TGTGCCAGCAGCTTAGGCCCCCTAGCGGTCTCCTACGAGCAGTACTTC	CASSLGPLAVSYEQYF
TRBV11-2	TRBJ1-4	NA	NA	TGTGCCAGCAGCCCAAGGACGGGACCTAATGAAAAACTGTTTTTT	CASSPRTGPNEKLFF
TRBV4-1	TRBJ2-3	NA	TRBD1	TGCGCCAGCAGCCAGGGACCGACAGGGGGCCCCACAGATACGCAGTATTTT	CASSQGPTGGPTDTQYF
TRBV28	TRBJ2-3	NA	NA	TGTGCCAGCAGTTCCCCGGGGGCGCAGGCTGATACGCAGTATTTT	CASSSPGAQADTQYF
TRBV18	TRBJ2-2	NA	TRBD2	TGTGCCAGCTCACCGGGACTAGCGGGGGTCACCGGGGAGCTGTTTTTT	CASSPGLAGVTGELFF
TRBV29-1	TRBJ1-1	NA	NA	TGCAGCGTTGTAGGCTTGACGACGACCACTGAAGCTTTCTTT	CSVVGLTTTTEAFF
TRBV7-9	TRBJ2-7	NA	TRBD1	TGTGCCAGCAGCTTATCAGGGACAGGGCTCGCCTACGAGCAGTACTTC	CASSLSGTGLAYEQYF
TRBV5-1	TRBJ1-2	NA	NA	TGCGCCAGCAGCTTGTCGCCGGTGGGGTATGGCTACACCTTC	CASSLSPVGYGYTF
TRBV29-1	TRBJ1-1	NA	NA	TGCAGCGCGGGGACGGTGAACACTGAAGCTTTCTTT	CSAGTVNTEAFF
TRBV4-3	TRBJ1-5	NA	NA	TGCGCCAGCAGCCAAGAAGGTTTCCATCAGCCCCAGCATTTT	CASSQEGFHQPQHF
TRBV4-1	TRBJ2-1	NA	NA	TGCGCCAGCAGCCAAGTTGGGAATGAGCAGTTCTTC	CASSQVGNEQFF
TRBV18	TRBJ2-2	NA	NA	TGTGCCAGCTCACCGGACAGTTCCACCGGGGAGCTGTTTTTT	CASSPDSSTGELFF
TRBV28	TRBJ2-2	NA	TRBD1	TGTGCCAGCAGTTCCGGGACAGTGGCCGGGGAGCTGTTTTTT	CASSSGTVAGELFF
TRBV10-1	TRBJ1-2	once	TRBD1	TGCGCCAGCGGCCGAAGGGACAGGCGCCCCCTTAACTATGGCTACACCTTC	CASGRRDRRPLNYGYTF
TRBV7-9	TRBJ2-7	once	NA	TGTGCCAGCAGCTTCCTAGGAGCCTACGAGCAGTACTTC	CASSFLGAYEQYF
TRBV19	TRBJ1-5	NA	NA	TGTGCCAGTAGTATAGTGGGTGATCAGCCCCAGCATTTT	CASSIVGDQPQHF
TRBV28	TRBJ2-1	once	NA	TGTGCCAGCAGTTTTAGACACGGGCAGCAGTTCTTC	CASSFRHGQQFF
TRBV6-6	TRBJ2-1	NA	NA	TGTGCCAGCAGTTACGACAGATACAATGAGCAGTTCTTC	CASSYDRYNEQFF